This record looks at one T cell receptor beta chain sequence and its context. Its antigen is unknown. The data belong to a study of T cell clones after liver transplantation. Study details: Liver transplant recipients had immunosuppression withdrawal attempted within 2 years.

Using immunoSEQ multiplex PCR, the repertoire was profiled, and TCRdb retains in-frame clones only, with some absent. The sample lists under 35,000 clones, around 94% occurring once. Germline V lookup: CDR1 PRHDT, CDR2 FYEKMQ (reference sequence). The V gene lost 3 bases and the J gene lost 6 bases, with 12 bases spanning the gap. This CDR3 is built from 14 residues. The study's findings and limits: A larger donor-reactive than third-party decline suggested partial antigen-specific deletion. The donor-reactive repertoire was only partly measurable in two subjects, lacking donor cells.

The rearrangement links TRBV13 to TRBJ2-1, with D tentatively TRBD1 (5 bases). This receptor was identified in a human patient who received a liver transplant. Part of the T cells may come from the graft donor. The input for sequencing was CD8+ T cells from blood, taken 12 months after liver transplant. CDR3 region: CASSFTGPANEQFF. Written as DNA, the CDR3 is TGTGCCAGCAGCTTCACAGGACCCGCCAATGAGCAGTTCTTC.